This T cell receptor (beta chain) was sequenced for a study of blood T cell repertoires in COVID-19. Assay used: immunoSEQ multiplex PCR; TCRdb lists only in-frame clones, some missing. Of around 300,000 clones listed, 75% to 90% were seen once; the top ten hold around 13%. This TCR was sampled from a woman aged 70-85 years with COVID-19, enrolled during active disease. The specimen sequenced was peripheral blood.

The CDR3 nucleotides are TGTGCCAGCAGCGTAGGACAGACCCCCCAAGAGACCCAGTACTTC. This codes for CASSVGQTPQETQYF. V is TRBV9 and J is TRBJ2-5, with D perhaps TRBD1 (5 bases). The CDR3 has 15 residues. Germline V CDR1 and CDR2: SGDLS, YYNGEE. V was shortened by 0 bases and J by 1 base, with 10 bases between the two germline ends.